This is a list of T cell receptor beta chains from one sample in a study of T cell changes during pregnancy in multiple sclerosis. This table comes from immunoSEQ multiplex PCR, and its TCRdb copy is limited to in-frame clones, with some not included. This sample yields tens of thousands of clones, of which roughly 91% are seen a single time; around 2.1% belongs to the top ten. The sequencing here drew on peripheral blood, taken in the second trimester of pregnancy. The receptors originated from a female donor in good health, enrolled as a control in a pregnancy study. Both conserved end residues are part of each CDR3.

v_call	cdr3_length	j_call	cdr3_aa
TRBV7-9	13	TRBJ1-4	CASSFRDSEKLFF
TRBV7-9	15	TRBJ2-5	CASSLAGGIQETQYF
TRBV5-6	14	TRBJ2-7	CASTRDRSSYEQYF
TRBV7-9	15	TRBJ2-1	CASRTPRTGNNEQFF
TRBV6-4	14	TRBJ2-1	CASSPGGTYNEQFF
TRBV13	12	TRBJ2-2	CASSLDMGELFF
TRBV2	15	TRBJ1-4	CASSEHGRDWEKLFF
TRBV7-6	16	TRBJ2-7	CASSESPSGRPYEQYF
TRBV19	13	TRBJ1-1	CASSGGRITEAFF
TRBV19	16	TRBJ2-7	CASSFDTGGLPYEQYF
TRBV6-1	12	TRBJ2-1	CASSQVGNEQFF
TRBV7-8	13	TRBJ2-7	CASMLAVTYEQYF
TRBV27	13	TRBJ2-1	CASGGLVGNEQFF
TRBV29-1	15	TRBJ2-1	CSATGQSRSYNEQFF
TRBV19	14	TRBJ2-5	CASPAQGAGETQYF
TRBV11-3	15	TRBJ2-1	CASSLEHGGYNEQFF
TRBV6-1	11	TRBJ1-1	CASIVNTEAFF
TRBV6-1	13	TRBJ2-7	CASRGLYPYEQYF
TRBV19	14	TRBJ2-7	CASSIAGRVSEQYF
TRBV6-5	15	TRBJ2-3	CASRGSGGITDTQYF
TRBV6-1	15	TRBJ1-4	CASRTGTVYNEKLFF
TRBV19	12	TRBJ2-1	CASSPRGGLQFF
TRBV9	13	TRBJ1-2	CASSPDRNYGYTF
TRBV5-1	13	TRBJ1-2	CASSSGINYGYTF
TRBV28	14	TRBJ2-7	CASSLPYRPTREYF
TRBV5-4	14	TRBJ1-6	CASRAGTGYSPLHF
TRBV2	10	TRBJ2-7	CASSTGDSIF
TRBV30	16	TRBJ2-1	CAWSVPPNGAYNEQFF
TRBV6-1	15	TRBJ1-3	CASREQSDSGNTIYF
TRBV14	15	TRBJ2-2	CASSPYQGRTGELFF
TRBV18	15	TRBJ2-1	CASSGAFSIYNEQFF
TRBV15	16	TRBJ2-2	CATSQVLGRHTGELFF
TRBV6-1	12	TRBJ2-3	CASNRVADTQYF
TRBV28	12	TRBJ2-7	CASSPQAYEQYF
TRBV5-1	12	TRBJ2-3	CASSPSTDTQYF
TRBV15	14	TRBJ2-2	CATSELANTGELFF
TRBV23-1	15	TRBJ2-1	CASSPGSDDYDEQFF